The 29 T cell receptor beta chains below all came from one sample that was sequenced in a study of blood T cell repertoires in COVID-19. Assay: immunoSEQ multiplex PCR; the TCRdb copy retains only in-frame clones and omits some. Here the sample spans tens of thousands of clones, roughly 83% being singletons. The source material was peripheral blood. The receptors shown here come from a human donor in a cohort sampled during active COVID-19.

The rearrangement links TRBV19 to TRBJ1-4; D is uncertain. CDR3 length: 15 residues. Germline loops: CDR1 LNHDA, CDR2 SQIVND (reference sequence). V dropped 4 bases and J dropped 2 bases, with 11 bases sitting between them. In nucleotides, the CDR3 is TGTGCCAGTAGTAGCCGGGAAGTCACTAATGAAAAACTGTTTTTT. This translates into CASSSREVTNEKLFF. Using reference TRBV19 and TRBJ1-4 for the parts outside the CDR3, the full variable domain is DGGITQSPKYLFRKEGQNVTLSCEQNLNHDAMYWYRQDPGQGLRLIYYSQIVNDFQKGDIAEGYSVSREKKESFPLTVTSAQKNPTAFYLCASSSREVTNEKLFFGSGTQLSVL.

The CDR3 nucleotides read TGTGCCAGCAGTAGATACCCCGGGACAGGGGGCTACGAGCAGTACTTC. Protein: CASSRYPGTGGYEQYF. The chain is built from TRBV27 and TRBJ2-7, with 11 positions matching TRBD1. V shed 5 bases, J shed 3 bases, and the junction held 9 bases outside the gene matches. The germline V gene has CDR1 MNHEY and CDR2 SMNVEV (reference sequence). The CDR3 is made up of 16 amino acids.

The chain joins TRBV30 to TRBJ1-4; TRBD1 agrees at 11 bases. The junction had 8 bases not matched to a gene; V was cut back by 5 bases and J by 6 bases. The CDR3 extends over 15 amino acids. Germline V CDR1 and CDR2: GTSNPN, SVGIG (reference sequence). The CDR3 nucleotides read TGTGCCTGGGCCCCGGACAGGGGGCGAGATGAAAAACTGTTTTTT. It is translated as CAWAPDRGRDEKLFF.

The J gene is TRBJ2-3, the V gene TRBV27, with D unclear. Germline V gives CDR1 MNHEY, CDR2 SMNVEV (reference sequence). The V gene lost 1 base and the J gene lost 1 base, with 9 bases spanning the gap. The CDR3 is 15 residues long. CDR3 in DNA: TGTGCCAGCAGTTTATTCACATTGGGCACAGATACGCAGTATTTT. Translating gives CASSLFTLGTDTQYF.

The rearrangement links TRBV7-8 to TRBJ1-1; no definite D call. V was cut by 2 bases and J by 0 bases, with 16 bases left in between. The CDR3 extends over 17 amino acids. Germline V gives CDR1 SGHVS, CDR2 FQNEAQ. In DNA form, the CDR3 reads TGTGCCAGCAGCTTAAGCGGTCCGAGGGCTATGAACACTGAAGCTTTCTTT. Translated, it gives CASSLSGPRAMNTEAFF.

J is TRBJ1-1 and V is TRBV7-2; D remains ambiguous. The length of the CDR3 is 14 residues. Germline CDR1 is SGHTA and CDR2 is FQGNSA. Deletions cut 1 base from V and 1 base from J, with 7 bases between. The CDR3 nucleotides are TGTGCCAGCAGCTTAGTGGAGAAGAACACTGAAGCTTTCTTT. It encodes CASSLVEKNTEAFF.

This clone has a single count. This chain joins TRBV5-1 and TRBJ2-1; 10 nucleotides line up with TRBD1. CDR1 and CDR2 from the germline V gene are SGHRS and YFSETQ. J was trimmed by 8 bases and V by 9 bases; bases with no gene match: 5. CDR3 size: 12 residues. This CDR3 reads CATKDRGDEQFF. Here the CDR3 DNA reads TGCGCCACCAAGGACAGGGGGGATGAGCAGTTCTTC.

The chain links TRBV5-1 to TRBJ2-7; a possible D gene is TRBD2 (6 bases). Germline CDR1 reads SGHRS; CDR2 reads YFSETQ. V dropped 0 bases and J dropped 0 bases, with 13 bases sitting between them. The CDR3 consists of 16 residues. As DNA, the CDR3 is TGCGCCAGCAGCTTGGCTCATTGGGGACTCTCCTACGAGCAGTACTTC. Translating gives CASSLAHWGLSYEQYF.

The chain links TRBV19 to TRBJ1-2; 7 nucleotides agree with TRBD1. The CDR3 is 16 residues long. Unmatched junction bases numbered 11, after V lost 3 bases and J lost 4 bases. Germline CDR1 LNHDA, CDR2 SQIVND (reference sequence). DNA for the CDR3: TGTGCCAGTAGTATGGGTCTGGCAGGGGGGAGCTATGGCTACACCTTC. It translates to CASSMGLAGGSYGYTF.

This chain connects TRBV29-1 to TRBJ2-1; no reliable D call. The germline V and J ends were trimmed by 8 bases and 3 bases, with 11 bases remaining between them. The germline V gene has CDR1 SQVTM and CDR2 ANQGSEA. The CDR3 runs 12 residues. The CDR3 loop is CSHAQDYNEQFF. The DNA for the CDR3 is TGCAGCCATGCGCAGGACTACAATGAGCAGTTCTTC.

This clone was detected only once. This sequence joins TRBV4-1 and TRBJ1-5, with TRBD1 matching 12 bases. The CDR3 sequence is 15 residues long. Germline CDR1 and CDR2: MGHRA and YSYEKL. V lost 4 bases, J lost 7 bases, and 5 bases stayed unmatched. This chain's CDR3 is CASSPGQGARQPQHF. The CDR3 bases are TGCGCCAGCAGCCCGGGACAGGGGGCGAGACAGCCCCAGCATTTT.

The rearrangement joins TRBV29-1 to TRBJ1-4; a possible D gene is TRBD1 (6 bases). Deletions cut 5 bases from V and 1 base from J, with 11 bases between. The germline CDR1 and CDR2 sequences are SQVTM and ANQGSEA. The CDR3 sequence is 14 residues long. The CDR3 nucleotides are TGCAGCGTTCAGGGGTTTGGAACTAATGAAAAACTGTTTTTT. Amino acid sequence: CSVQGFGTNEKLFF.

The J gene is TRBJ1-2, the V gene TRBV30, with D possibly TRBD1 on 5 matching bases. Trimming shortened V by 5 bases and J by 4 bases, and 14 bases separated the two germline ends. The CDR3 is 13 amino acids. Germline V CDR1 and CDR2: GTSNPN, SVGIG (reference sequence). The CDR3 region has the DNA TGTGCCTGGCAGGGTCATCACGTCTATGGCTACACCTTC. It specifies CAWQGHHVYGYTF. The full variable domain, with the rest looked up from reference TRBV30 and TRBJ1-2, is SQTIHQWPATLVQPVGSPLSLECTVEGTSNPNLYWYRQAAGRGLQLLFYSVGIGQISSEVPQNLSASRPQDRQFILSSKKLLLSDSGFYLCAWQGHHVYGYTFGSGTRLTVV.

The gene calls are TRBV20-1 and TRBJ2-3; D is possibly TRBD1 (5 bases). The length of the CDR3 is 13 residues. The V end was cut by 6 bases, the J end by 2 bases, with 12 bases between. Germline loops: CDR1 DFQATT, CDR2 SNEGSKA (reference sequence). The CDR3 reads CSASGALTDTQYF. The CDR3 nucleotides read TGCAGTGCCAGTGGGGCCCTCACAGATACGCAGTATTTT.

CDR3 loop: CASSWDNSGDSPLHF. Written as DNA, the CDR3 is TGCGCCAGCAGCTGGGACAACTCTGGGGATTCACCCCTCCACTTT. The rearrangement uses TRBV5-1 and TRBJ1-6; D may be TRBD1 (6 bases). CDR1 is SGHRS and CDR2 is YFSETQ in the germline V gene. Trimming took off 3 bases at V and 8 bases at J, with 15 bases between the two ends. CDR3 length: 15 amino acids.

This clone was recorded a few times. V is TRBV18 and J is TRBJ2-7; 15 positions match TRBD2. There are 17 residues in the CDR3. The ends lost 4 bases at V and 4 bases at J; junction bases unmatched: 8. CDR1 is KGHSH and CDR2 is LQKENI in the germline V gene. The DNA of the CDR3 is TGTGCCAGCTCACGGACTAGCGGGGGGGCCGGGGAGTACGAGCAGTACTTC. Its protein product is CASSRTSGGAGEYEQYF. The entire variable domain, with the rest obtained from reference TRBV18 and TRBJ2-7, is as follows: NAGVMQNPRHLVRRRGQEARLRCSPMKGHSHVYWYRQLPEEGLKFMVYLQKENIIDESGMPKERFSAEFPKEGPSILRIQQVVRGDSAAYFCASSRTSGGAGEYEQYFGPGTRLTVT.

The chain joins TRBV3-1 (or the pseudogene TRBV3-2) to TRBJ1-2, with D hard to call. V gave up 1 base and J gave up 4 bases, with 10 bases separating them. Germline CDR1 and CDR2: LGHDT and YNNKEL (reference sequence). The CDR3 extends over 14 amino acids. The CDR3 loop is CASSQGRGAYGYTF. The CDR3 coding sequence is TGTGCCAGCAGCCAAGGCCGCGGAGCCTATGGCTACACCTTC.

The chain combines TRBV6-5 with TRBJ1-1; 9 bases are a match to TRBD1. This CDR3 comprises 14 residues. J lost 4 bases, V lost 6 bases, and 6 bases had no gene match. Germline V CDR1 and CDR2: MNHEY, SVGAGI. CDR3 bases: TGTGCCAGCAGCCAGGACAGGGGTCCCACTGAAGCTTTCTTT. It codes for CASSQDRGPTEAFF.

The chain combines TRBV6-2 or TRBV6-3 with TRBJ2-7; TRBD1 aligns across 7 bases. This CDR3 has 16 amino acids. CDR1 and CDR2 (germline): MNHEY, SVGEGT. J gave up 2 bases and V 2 bases, and 9 bases lay outside the gene matches. The CDR3 DNA reads as TGTGCCAGCAGTTACCCAGCTGGGACAGTCCCCTACGAGCAGTACTTC. Protein sequence: CASSYPAGTVPYEQYF.

V gene TRBV5-6 combines with J gene TRBJ1-1; tentatively, D is TRBD1 (5 bases). CDR3 length: 14 amino acids. The V gene lost 6 bases and the J gene lost 0 bases, with 12 bases spanning the gap. Germline assignment: CDR1 SGHDT and CDR2 YYEEEE. The CDR3 spells CASIPRQLNTEAFF. The CDR3 bases are TGTGCCAGCATCCCGAGACAGCTGAACACTGAAGCTTTCTTT.

The V call is TRBV4-3, the J call TRBJ2-7; D is possibly TRBD2 (5 bases). V shed 0 bases and J shed 2 bases, with 11 bases lying between them. Per the germline V gene, CDR1 is LGHNA and CDR2 is YSLEER. This CDR3 region has 15 residues. CDR3 residues: CASSQDRGFPYEQYF. The CDR3 coding sequence is TGCGCCAGCAGCCAAGATCGGGGTTTTCCCTACGAGCAGTACTTC.

The chain carries TRBV2 and TRBJ1-2; possible D gene TRBD1, 6 bases. The CDR3 is 16 amino acids. CDR1 is SNHLY, CDR2 FYNNEI, per germline. The germline V and J ends were trimmed by 4 bases and 4 bases, with 19 bases remaining between them. Here the CDR3 DNA reads TGTGCCAGCAGTGGACGGTGGTTGGGACATACCTATGGCTACACCTTC. Amino acids: CASSGRWLGHTYGYTF.

The chain carries TRBV27 and TRBJ1-1; 8 bases map to TRBD1. CDR3 length: 16 amino acids. Germline V gives CDR1 MNHEY, CDR2 SMNVEV (reference sequence). Trimming took 6 bases from V and 0 from J; bases not matched to a gene: 9. The chain's CDR3 is CASRSGQVLMNTEAFF. CDR3 sequence (DNA): TGTGCCAGCAGATCGGGACAGGTCCTTATGAACACTGAAGCTTTCTTT.

The chain recombines TRBV3-1 (or the pseudogene TRBV3-2) with TRBJ2-7; no reliable D call. This CDR3 has 15 amino acids. Trimming removed 1 base at V and 3 bases at J, with 13 bases between. Germline CDR1 is LGHDT and CDR2 is YNNKEL (reference sequence). CDR3 DNA: TGTGCCAGCAGCCAAGGTAGTTCCGTTGGCTACGAGCAGTACTTC. Protein sequence: CASSQGSSVGYEQYF.

This CDR3 is CASSQTSGQGTDTQYF. DNA for the CDR3: TGTGCCAGCAGTCAAACAAGCGGACAGGGAACAGATACGCAGTATTTT. The chain recombines TRBV27 with TRBJ2-3; 8 bases align to TRBD1. The junction had 10 bases not matched to a gene; V was cut back by 5 bases and J by 3 bases. The CDR3 sequence is 16 residues long. Germline CDR1 MNHEY, CDR2 SMNVEV (reference sequence).

This clone was recorded once. V is TRBV11-2 and J is TRBJ2-1, with D perhaps matching TRBD2 (5 bases). V lost 5 bases, J lost 5 bases, and 16 bases lay in between. This CDR3 is built from 15 residues. The germline V gene encodes CDR1 SGHAT and CDR2 FQNNGV. The CDR3 DNA sequence: TGTGCCAGCAGCCCCCGGGCTCAACTAGACAATGAGCAGTTCTTC. Its protein product is CASSPRAQLDNEQFF.

V and J are TRBV7-2 and TRBJ2-1, with D uncertain. V was clipped by 1 base and J by 8 bases, with 9 bases between them. Germline loops: CDR1 SGHTA, CDR2 FQGNSA. The CDR3 is 13 residues long. The CDR3 protein is CASSLVAQDEQFF. CDR3 in DNA: TGTGCCAGCAGCTTAGTGGCCCAGGATGAGCAGTTCTTC.

The V and J genes are TRBV12-3 or TRBV12-4 and TRBJ1-5; D is unclear. The CDR3 runs 13 residues. Trimming took off 6 bases at V and 6 bases at J, with 12 bases between the two ends. Written as DNA, the CDR3 is TGTGCCAGCAGGAGGGCGCGAGGTCAGCCCCAGCATTTT. This gives the protein CASRRARGQPQHF.

In its sample, this clone was seen a few times. This chain uses TRBV18 with TRBJ1-3; 7 bases agree with TRBD1. Germline-derived CDR1 and CDR2 are KGHSH and LQKENI. The CDR3 sequence is 15 residues long. V lost 3 bases and J lost 0; bases outside the gene matches: 2. The CDR3: CASSPRDSSGNTIYF. DNA of the CDR3: TGTGCCAGCTCACCGCGGGACAGCTCTGGAAACACCATATATTTT.